These 17 T cell receptor beta chains were all obtained from the same sample, sequenced in a study of T cell repertoires in aging, cancer and after chemotherapy. TRB rearrangements spanning V, D and J were amplified using mixed TRB-A/B primers. TCRdb re-derived calls from the multiplex PCR reads in MiXCR, one entry per CDR3 protein. The profile shows about 840 distinct CDR3 sequences, 25% of them singletons. Peripheral blood genomic DNA, not sorted cells or RNA, was the template. The sequenced sample consisted of blood. The source is a human donor with a solid tumor.

This clonotype was seen more than once but under ten times. The chain links TRBV19 to TRBJ2-7; D is unresolved. V gave up 3 bases and J gave up 6 bases, with 9 bases separating them. Germline CDR1 LNHDA, CDR2 SQIVND (reference sequence). The CDR3 runs to 12 residues. CDR3 nucleotides: TGTGCCAGTAGTATGTCAGGATCCGAGCAGTACTTC. It specifies CASSMSGSEQYF.

This clonotype is termed medium-sized. The rearrangement joins TRBV12-3 or TRBV12-4 to TRBJ2-3; no definite D call. The V end was cut by 0 bases, the J end by 9 bases, with 13 bases between. The CDR3 consists of 14 residues. CDR3 bases: TGTGCCAGCAGTTTAGCTAGTCTCCTCAGGACGCAGTATTTT. Protein product: CASSLASLLRTQYF.

Here the CDR3 reads CASSPGTGRGDYGYTF. CDR3 nucleotide sequence: TGTGCCAGCAGCCCGGGGACAGGGAGGGGCGACTATGGCTACACCTTC. The chain couples TRBV6-6 to TRBJ1-2; TRBD1 matches 9 bases. Germline assignment: CDR1 MNHNY and CDR2 SVGAGI (reference sequence). The CDR3 consists of 16 residues. The junction had 11 bases not matched to a gene; V was cut back by 6 bases and J by 3 bases.

Notes on this clonotype: This sequence may be a read error, since a much larger clone differs from it by one base. The rearrangement joins TRBV6-2 or TRBV6-3 to TRBJ2-1, with TRBD1 matching over 8 bases. J gave up 7 bases and V 4 bases, and 9 bases lay outside the gene matches. The CDR3 is 15 residues long. Germline assignment: CDR1 MNHEY and CDR2 SVGEGT. CDR3 amino acids: CASSFRQGSRNEQFF. CDR3 nucleotides: TGTGCCAGCAGTTTCCGACAGGGGTCTCGTAATGAGCAGTTCTTC.

On this clonotype: One end of the junction is discordant with germline, which a read error may explain. V gene TRBV7-9 combines with J gene TRBJ2-1; 8 bases line up with TRBD2. This CDR3 comprises 15 residues. Germline V CDR1 and CDR2: SEHNR, FQNEAQ (reference sequence). The CDR3 DNA is TGTGCCAGCAGCTCCACGGGCAAAGCGGGGGAAATATGGATCTTC. Amino acids: CASSSTGKAGEIWIF.

This chain joins TRBV7-6 and TRBJ1-1, with 7 nucleotides matching TRBD1. V shed 1 base, J shed 0 bases, and the junction held 2 bases outside the gene matches. CDR1 and CDR2 (germline): SGHVS, FNYEAQ. This CDR3 has 15 amino acids. The CDR3 sequence is CASSLGTGVNTEAFF. Here the CDR3 DNA reads TGTGCCAGCAGCTTAGGTACAGGGGTGAACACTGAAGCTTTCTTT.

Concerning this clonotype itself: At one boundary the junction diverges from the germline segment, which might be a read error. The chain is built from TRBV6-5 and TRBJ1-1, with TRBD1 matching 7 bases. CDR1 is MNHEY and CDR2 is SVGAGI in the germline V gene. There are 15 residues in the CDR3. CDR3 in DNA: TGTGCCAGCAGCCAGGGACAGAATATGAACACTAAAGCTTTCTTT. It translates to CASSQGQNMNTKAFF.

This clonotype was observed a handful of times. This CDR3 is CASSLSLGQGGEAFF. CDR3 nucleotide sequence: TGTGCCAGCTCCTTATCCCTGGGACAGGGGGGTGAAGCTTTCTTT. The chain couples TRBV12-3 or TRBV12-4 to TRBJ1-1, with 11 bases that match TRBD1. V dropped 8 bases and J dropped 7; count of bases not matched to a gene: 12. CDR3 length: 15 amino acids.

By sample fraction, this clonotype is large (0.1 to 1%). CDR3: CSVRASGYEQYF. Here the CDR3 DNA reads TGCAGCGTTCGGGCGAGCGGCTACGAGCAGTACTTC. The V gene is TRBV29-1, the J gene TRBJ2-7, with D perhaps matching TRBD2 (5 bases). This CDR3 is built from 12 residues. Germline loops: CDR1 SQVTM, CDR2 ANQGSEA. Trimming shortened V by 5 bases and J by 3 bases, and 11 bases separated the two germline ends.

This clonotype is labeled medium-sized (0.01 to 0.1%). The chain links TRBV20-1 to TRBJ1-3; unclear D gene. Germline V gene lookup returns CDR1 DFQATT and CDR2 SNEGSKA (reference sequence). Trimming cost V 0 bases and J 7 bases, with 7 bases left between them. This CDR3 has 12 residues. CDR3 in amino acids: CSARDGQNTIYF. CDR3 in DNA: TGCAGTGCTAGAGATGGGCAGAACACCATATATTTT.

This clonotype was seen once. A read error is possible here, since a much larger clone lies one base away. The V and J genes are TRBV15 and TRBJ2-1; D is perhaps TRBD1 (6 bases). The CDR3 is 17 amino acids. V was pared by 0 bases and J by 6 bases, with 18 bases between. In germline, CDR1 is LNHNV, CDR2 YYDKDF (reference sequence). The CDR3: CATSREESDRFFNEQFF. The CDR3 nucleotides are TGTGCCACCAGCAGAGAAGAGTCGGACAGATTCTTCAATGAGCAGTTCTTC.

This clonotype rates as large. The J gene is TRBJ2-3, the V gene TRBV5-5; no firm D call. The germline V gene has CDR1 SGHKS and CDR2 YYEKEE (reference sequence). This CDR3 has 15 residues. Trimming removed 2 bases from V and 2 bases from J, with 12 bases in between. This chain's CDR3 is CASSFAVGFTDTQYF. CDR3 bases: TGTGCCAGCAGCTTTGCCGTGGGGTTCACAGATACGCAGTATTTT.

The rearrangement uses TRBV20-1 and TRBJ1-5; tentative D call: TRBD1 (5 bases). Germline V gives CDR1 DFQATT, CDR2 SNEGSKA (reference sequence). V lost 6 bases, J lost 3 bases, and 21 bases lay in between. There are 16 residues in the CDR3. The CDR3 nucleotides read TGCAGTGCCTCAGGGACGGTGGACGATACCAATCAGCCCCAGCATTTT. It codes for CSASGTVDDTNQPQHF.

With regard to this clonotype: A read error may explain this, as a much larger clone is one base away. The chain uses TRBV6-4 and TRBJ1-3, with D maybe TRBD1 (5 bases). Trimming removed 10 bases at V and 9 bases at J, with 16 bases between. The V gene's germline CDR1 is MRHNA and CDR2 SNTAGT. This CDR3 is built from 12 residues. The CDR3 spells CAMMFWGCTIYF. DNA of the CDR3: TGTGCCATGATGTTCTGGGGGTGCACCATATATTTT.

By share, this clonotype counts as large. The chain is built from TRBV6-1 and TRBJ2-7; 9 bases line up with TRBD1. The germline gives CDR1 MNHNS, CDR2 SASEGT. The CDR3 contains 15 residues. V was clipped by 4 bases and J by 1 base; unmatched bases: 5. In DNA form, the CDR3 reads TGTGCCAGCAGTGGATGGGGACAGGGATCCTACGAGCAGTACGTC. Translating gives CASSGWGQGSYEQYV.

As regards this clonotype: This sequence may be a read error, since a much larger clone differs from it by one base. This sequence joins TRBV6-5 and TRBJ2-1; TRBD1 matches at 8 bases. The CDR3 length is 15 residues. Germline CDR1 is MNHEY and CDR2 is SVGAGI. V gave up 3 bases and J gave up 11 bases; unmatched junction bases: 12. CDR3 sequence: CASSYLRTGRDKQFF. As DNA, the CDR3 is TGTGCCAGCAGTTATTTGAGGACAGGGCGGGATAAGCAGTTCTTC.

Sample share makes this clonotype large. V and J are TRBV7-6 and TRBJ2-3; D is unresolved. Trimming shortened V by 1 base and J by 0 bases, and 11 bases separated the two germline ends. The CDR3 totals 16 residues. Germline V gives CDR1 SGHVS, CDR2 FNYEAQ. The CDR3, as DNA: TGTGCCAGCAGCTTAGTTGCGGCCTCTAGCACAGATACGCAGTATTTT. Translating gives CASSLVAASSTDTQYF.